These 22 T cell receptor beta chains were sequenced from one sample in a study of cytomegalovirus exposure and HLA in healthy donors. 60 Vbeta and 13 Jbeta primers were used in PCR. Sequencing was performed with immunoSEQ multiplex PCR; in TCRdb, only in-frame clones are kept and a portion is missing. The sample includes about 150,000 clones, 70% to 80% of them seen just once. Material for sequencing was PBMCs. The receptors originated from a middle-aged woman in good health and CMV-seronegative.

V gene TRBV15 combines with J gene TRBJ1-2, with unresolved D. V was cut by 0 bases and J by 1 base, with 6 bases left in between. Per germline, CDR1 LNHNV and CDR2 YYDKDF (reference sequence). The CDR3 spans 14 residues. The CDR3 region is CATSRDYINYGYTF. CDR3 nucleotide sequence: TGTGCCACCAGCAGAGATTACATTAACTATGGCTACACCTTC.

The CDR3 protein is CASSVGPTGYEQYF. DNA for the CDR3: TGTGCCAGCAGTGTGGGGCCAACCGGCTACGAGCAGTACTTC. The chain employs TRBV2 and TRBJ2-7; possible D gene TRBD1, 5 bases. The V end was cut by 4 bases, the J end by 3 bases, with 13 bases between. This CDR3 is 14 amino acids long. CDR1 SNHLY and CDR2 FYNNEI come from the germline V gene.

The genes are TRBV7-2 and TRBJ2-7, with 8 positions matching TRBD1. Germline V gene sequence: CDR1 SGHTA, CDR2 FQGNSA. Unmatched junction bases numbered 12, after V lost 2 bases and J lost 0 bases. The CDR3 runs to 18 residues. The CDR3: CASSLRQGLLSASYEQYF. DNA for the CDR3: TGTGCCAGCAGCTTAAGACAGGGGCTCCTGTCGGCCTCCTACGAGCAGTACTTC.

This clone was counted only a few times. The rearrangement links TRBV9 to TRBJ2-3; TRBD1 might be the D (5 bases). From germline, CDR1 is SGDLS and CDR2 YYNGEE. V was pared by 3 bases and J by 5 bases, with 16 bases between. There are 15 residues in the CDR3. CDR3 nucleotides: TGTGCCAGCAGCGCCCGACAGCCTCGCAAAGATACGCAGTATTTT. Its protein is CASSARQPRKDTQYF.

The chain is built from TRBV29-1 and TRBJ1-2; 7 bases are a match to TRBD1. Germline V lookup: CDR1 SQVTM, CDR2 ANQGSEA. The CDR3 extends over 13 amino acids. With V trimmed by 6 bases and J by 4 bases, 8 bases remained unmatched. CDR3 sequence (DNA): TGCAGCGTCGGACAGGAGAGGAGCTATGGCTACACCTTC. Protein sequence: CSVGQERSYGYTF.

CDR3 in amino acids: CASSFGTSRSTDTQYF. The CDR3 nucleotides are TGTGCCAGCAGCTTCGGGACTAGCAGGAGCACAGATACGCAGTATTTT. This chain uses TRBV7-8 with TRBJ2-3, with TRBD2 identical over 9 bases. From germline, CDR1 is SGHVS and CDR2 FQNEAQ. The CDR3 consists of 16 residues. With V trimmed by 3 bases and J by 0 bases, 4 bases remained unmatched.

The chain joins TRBV2 to TRBJ2-7; the match to TRBD1 covers 12 bases. Germline assignment: CDR1 SNHLY and CDR2 FYNNEI. J lost 7 bases, V lost 3 bases, and 7 bases had no gene match. The CDR3 spans 15 residues. CDR3 residues: CASSDWDRGLWEQYF. CDR3 sequence (DNA): TGTGCCAGCAGTGATTGGGACAGGGGGCTTTGGGAGCAGTACTTC.

The chain has TRBV27 and TRBJ2-3; 10 bases align to TRBD2. There are 17 residues in the CDR3. The germline V gene has CDR1 MNHEY and CDR2 SMNVEV (reference sequence). The junction had 8 bases not matched to a gene; V was cut back by 4 bases and J by 1 base. The CDR3 region has the DNA TGTGCCAGCAGTTCGCGCCTTGGGACTAGCGGCACAGATACGCAGTATTTT. Translated, it gives CASSSRLGTSGTDTQYF.

The chain is built from TRBV27 and TRBJ1-2, with 8 bases identical to TRBD1. J was trimmed by 5 bases and V by 5 bases; bases with no gene match: 7. CDR3 length equals 14 residues. CDR1 is MNHEY and CDR2 is SMNVEV in the germline V gene (reference sequence). In DNA form, the CDR3 reads TGTGCCAGCAGTGCCGTGGACAGGGCTTATGGCTACACCTTC. Protein product: CASSAVDRAYGYTF.

The count of this clone is one. CDR3 loop: CASSQVGGTSVTDTQYF. In DNA, the CDR3 is TGTGCCAGCAGCCAGGTGGGGGGGACTAGCGTCACAGATACGCAGTATTTT. The chain is built from TRBV4-2 and TRBJ2-3; 10 bases fit TRBD2. Germline V gene lookup returns CDR1 LGHNA and CDR2 YNFKEQ. The junction had 8 bases not matched to a gene; V was cut back by 3 bases and J by 2 bases. The CDR3 is 17 amino acids.

V usage is TRBV9 and J usage is TRBJ1-2; D is unresolved. Germline V CDR1 and CDR2: SGDLS, YYNGEE. Trimming took 3 bases from V and 2 from J, leaving 14 bases between them. This CDR3 region has 15 residues. The CDR3 DNA reads as TGTGCCAGCAGCGCGGTACACGGGTCCAACTATGGCTACACCTTC. The encoded protein is CASSAVHGSNYGYTF.

The genes are TRBV29-1 and TRBJ2-3; 7 bases are a match to TRBD2. V lost 4 bases and J lost 5; bases outside the gene matches: 9. Germline V lookup: CDR1 SQVTM, CDR2 ANQGSEA. The CDR3 sequence is 14 residues long. The CDR3 sequence: CSVVGTMSIDTQYF. The CDR3 coding sequence is TGCAGCGTTGTGGGGACTATGTCGATAGATACGCAGTATTTT.

This chain links TRBV2 with TRBJ1-2; TRBD1 is a possible D gene (6 bases). The CDR3 has 11 residues. Germline values: CDR1 SNHLY, CDR2 FYNNEI. With 10 bases removed from V and 8 bases from J, the gap between germline ends came to 14 bases. CDR3 amino acids: CATQRGSGYTF. The CDR3 DNA sequence: TGTGCCACCCAGAGGGGGTCGGGCTACACCTTC. Full variable domain (remainder filled in from reference TRBV2 and TRBJ1-2): EPEVTQTPSHQVTQMGQEVILRCVPISNHLYFYWYRQILGQKVEFLVSFYNNEISEKSEIFDDQFSVERPDGSNFTLKIRSTKLEDSAMYFCATQRGSGYTFGSGTRLTVV.

The chain is built from TRBV7-9 and TRBJ2-1, with a weak D call TRBD2 (5 bases). The germline V and J ends were trimmed by 7 bases and 6 bases, with 13 bases remaining between them. Germline values: CDR1 SEHNR, CDR2 FQNEAQ (reference sequence). The CDR3 loop spans 13 amino acids. The CDR3 sequence is CASTSSGINEQFF. CDR3 bases: TGTGCCAGCACCTCTTCCGGGATCAATGAGCAGTTCTTC.

The V gene is TRBV5-1, the J gene TRBJ2-3; perhaps TRBD2 as D (6 bases). The CDR3 has 13 amino acids. Trimming left V 7 bases short and J 4 bases short, with 13 bases between. CDR1 SGHRS and CDR2 YFSETQ come from the germline V gene. CDR3 protein: CASATSLPDTQYF. DNA for the CDR3: TGCGCCAGCGCAACTAGCCTCCCAGATACGCAGTATTTT.

The chain recombines TRBV4-1 with TRBJ2-1; 8 nucleotides match TRBD1. The CDR3 totals 15 residues. Trimming at V came to 1 base and at J to 7 bases, leaving 6 bases not matched to a gene. The germline V gene encodes CDR1 MGHRA and CDR2 YSYEKL. This CDR3 is CASSQGQGPRNEQFF. In DNA, the CDR3 is TGCGCCAGCAGCCAAGGACAGGGGCCGCGGAATGAGCAGTTCTTC.

Concerning this clone itself: One end of the junction does not line up with germline, which may come from a read error. The chain recombines TRBV19 with TRBJ2-7, with a weak D call TRBD1 (5 bases). The CDR3 loop spans 13 amino acids. Germline CDR1 LNHDA, CDR2 SQIVND (reference sequence). The CDR3 loop reads CAARAAGSYEQYF. CDR3 bases: TGCGCCGCCAGGGCGGCTGGCTCCTACGAGCAGTACTTC.

The V call is TRBV19, the J call TRBJ2-7; D unclear. Germline V gene data show CDR1 as LNHDA and CDR2 as SQIVND (reference sequence). Between the trimmed V and J ends, which lost 2 bases and 6 bases, there was a span of 11 bases. There are 13 residues in the CDR3. CDR3 coding DNA: TGTGCCAGTAGTATACCCGGTTTTGGCGAGCAGTACTTC. Translating gives CASSIPGFGEQYF.

The chain carries TRBV10-3 and TRBJ2-5, with a weak D call TRBD1 (6 bases). This CDR3 has 14 amino acids. CDR1 is ENHRY, CDR2 SYGVKD, per germline. V shed 3 bases and J shed 4 bases, with 12 bases lying between them. CDR3 residues: CAISDLPGAETQYF. CDR3 nucleotides: TGTGCCATCAGTGATCTCCCAGGGGCAGAGACCCAGTACTTC.

The chain is built from TRBV7-2 and TRBJ2-1, with 11 bases identical to TRBD1. The CDR3 consists of 17 residues. CDR1 SGHTA and CDR2 FQGNSA come from the germline V gene. Losses at the gene ends were 0 bases for V and 8 bases for J; bases not matched to a gene: 9. The CDR3 region has the DNA TGTGCCAGCAGCTTAGCCCCGAGGACAGGGGGCTTGGATGAGCAGTTCTTC. This translates into CASSLAPRTGGLDEQFF.

This sequence joins TRBV19 and TRBJ2-1; 11 nucleotides match TRBD2. The CDR3 is 13 residues long. The V gene's germline CDR1 is LNHDA and CDR2 SQIVND (reference sequence). The J segment lost 11 bases and the V segment lost 4 bases, leaving 4 bases of the junction unmatched. The CDR3 spells CASSTTSGEKQFF. The CDR3 DNA reads TGTGCCAGTAGTACGACTAGCGGGGAAAAGCAGTTCTTC.

The chain employs TRBV27 and TRBJ1-1, with a weak D call TRBD1 (5 bases). Germline CDR1 is MNHEY and CDR2 is SMNVEV (reference sequence). Trimming stripped 1 base from V and 5 bases from J, with 14 bases between. The CDR3 runs 15 residues. The CDR3 nucleotides read TGTGCCAGCAGTTTATTGGGCGGCGGGGCAACTGAAGCTTTCTTT. Translating it yields CASSLLGGGATEAFF.